One and the same sample provided the 18 T cell receptor beta chains below, sequenced in a study of blood T cell repertoires in COVID-19. Produced via immunoSEQ multiplex PCR; TCRdb's table is partial and in-frame only. The sample includes some 190,000 clones, approximately 77% seen only once; the top ten take 8% to 11%. The sequenced sample consisted of peripheral blood. The source is a woman at least 80 years old with active or convalescent COVID-19.

The chain has TRBV15 and TRBJ2-2; D possibly corresponds to TRBD2 (5 bases). V was pared by 4 bases and J by 5 bases, with 14 bases between. CDR1 is LNHNV and CDR2 is YYDKDF in the germline V gene (reference sequence). This CDR3 is 15 amino acids long. The CDR3 is CATSNPGEPTGELFF. CDR3 coding DNA: TGTGCCACCAGCAACCCCGGGGAACCGACCGGGGAGCTGTTTTTT.

The chain has TRBV5-1 and TRBJ2-3; 7 bases fit TRBD2. The V gene's germline CDR1 is SGHRS and CDR2 YFSETQ. The ends lost 0 bases at V and 4 bases at J; junction bases unmatched: 8. This CDR3 has 16 residues. The CDR3 nucleotides read TGCGCCAGCAGCTTGGGGACGTCGAGCGGGGCAGATACGCAGTATTTT. It translates to CASSLGTSSGADTQYF.

This chain uses TRBV3-1 (or the pseudogene TRBV3-2) with TRBJ2-5; a weak D match, TRBD1 (7 bases). Trimming left V 4 bases short and J 2 bases short, with 11 bases between. The CDR3 sequence is 14 residues long. Germline-derived CDR1 and CDR2 are LGHDT and YNNKEL (reference sequence). CDR3 bases: TGTGCCAGCAGCCCAGGGGGGAGGCAAGAGACCCAGTACTTC. This codes for CASSPGGRQETQYF.

The chain employs TRBV18 and TRBJ1-1; D gene unclear. The germline V gene has CDR1 KGHSH and CDR2 LQKENI. The CDR3 covers 15 residues. V lost 0 bases and J 5 bases, leaving 13 bases between the germline ends. CDR3 in amino acids: CASSPPIGPGTEAFF. The CDR3 DNA reads TGTGCCAGCTCACCACCGATAGGCCCGGGAACTGAAGCTTTCTTT.

The gene calls are TRBV5-4 and TRBJ2-5; D may be TRBD2 (5 bases). Germline V CDR1 and CDR2: SGHNT, YYREEE (reference sequence). The CDR3 runs 15 residues. Trimming removed 1 base at V and 3 bases at J, with 13 bases between. CDR3 nucleotide sequence: TGTGCCAGCAGCTTGAACGGGAATCTAGAAGAGACCCAGTACTTC. Residues: CASSLNGNLEETQYF.

V usage is TRBV5-1 and J usage is TRBJ2-2; D is uncertain. Trimming removed 4 bases from V and 4 bases from J, with 8 bases in between. Germline lookup yields CDR1 SGHRS and CDR2 YFSETQ. This CDR3 is 13 amino acids long. CDR3 protein: CASSPHGTGELFF. The CDR3 DNA follows: TGCGCCAGCAGCCCCCACGGCACCGGGGAGCTGTTTTTT.

This clone was picked up one time. The rearrangement links TRBV5-6 to TRBJ1-2; 9 bases fit TRBD1. This CDR3 is built from 16 residues. CDR1 and CDR2 (germline): SGHDT, YYEEEE. The trim removed 5 bases at V and 0 bases at J, leaving 8 bases unmatched. CDR3 residues: CASRVPGQGPNYGYTF. CDR3 nucleotides: TGTGCCAGCAGAGTTCCGGGACAGGGTCCTAACTATGGCTACACCTTC.

The chain couples TRBV2 to TRBJ2-4; D perhaps matches TRBD1 (5 bases). Germline CDR1 is SNHLY and CDR2 is FYNNEI. This CDR3 has 15 amino acids. With 3 bases removed from V and 3 bases from J, the gap between germline ends came to 12 bases. The DNA of the CDR3 is TGTGCCAGCAGTGACCCCCAGGGAAACAAAAACATTCAGTACTTC. This codes for CASSDPQGNKNIQYF.

V and J are TRBV14 and TRBJ1-1; 8 bases fit TRBD1. V shed 0 bases and J 4 bases; nucleotides not matched to a gene: 10. This CDR3 region has 17 residues. Germline loops: CDR1 SGHDN, CDR2 FVKESK. CDR3 nucleotide sequence: TGTGCCAGCAGCCAAGAAGGGGACAGGCTAAGGACCACTGAAGCTTTCTTT. Its translation is CASSQEGDRLRTTEAFF.

This chain joins TRBV2 and TRBJ1-1; D gene uncertain. Trimming shortened V by 7 bases and J by 1 base, and 10 bases separated the two germline ends. CDR3 length: 13 amino acids. Germline values: CDR1 SNHLY, CDR2 FYNNEI. The CDR3 bases are TGTGCCAGCAACTCGGTTCGGAACACTGAAGCTTTCTTT. Residues: CASNSVRNTEAFF. The full variable domain, in which reference TRBV2 and TRBJ1-1 provide the parts outside the CDR3, is EPEVTQTPSHQVTQMGQEVILRCVPISNHLYFYWYRQILGQKVEFLVSFYNNEISEKSEIFDDQFSVERPDGSNFTLKIRSTKLEDSAMYFCASNSVRNTEAFFGQGTRLTVV.

This chain uses TRBV2 with TRBJ1-3; possibly TRBD1 for D (5 bases). The V end was cut by 3 bases, the J end by 0 bases, with 9 bases between. The CDR3 has 15 residues. Germline lookup yields CDR1 SNHLY and CDR2 FYNNEI. The CDR3: CASSEEGLSGNTIYF. CDR3 coding DNA: TGTGCCAGCAGTGAGGAGGGGCTCTCTGGAAACACCATATATTTT.

V is TRBV28 and J is TRBJ1-1; D may be TRBD1 (5 bases). Trimming took 5 bases from V and 1 from J, leaving 5 bases between them. Germline CDR1 MDHEN, CDR2 SYDVKM. The CDR3 runs to 12 residues. The CDR3, as DNA: TGTGCCAGCAGTACAGGGAACACTGAAGCTTTCTTT. Translated: CASSTGNTEAFF.

This rearrangement joins TRBV19 to TRBJ2-4, with D uncertain. The CDR3 has 14 amino acids. V lost 1 base and J 3 bases, leaving 7 bases between the germline ends. Germline values: CDR1 LNHDA, CDR2 SQIVND (reference sequence). In nucleotides, the CDR3 is TGTGCCAGTAGTATAGCAAATAGCAAAAACATTCAGTACTTC. Protein: CASSIANSKNIQYF.

V is TRBV5-1 and J is TRBJ1-5; 7 positions match TRBD1. J was trimmed by 3 bases and V by 4 bases; bases with no gene match: 4. The CDR3 loop spans 14 amino acids. Germline CDR1 and CDR2: SGHRS and YFSETQ. CDR3 residues: CASSEGQPNQPQHF. CDR3 sequence (DNA): TGCGCCAGCAGCGAGGGACAGCCCAATCAGCCCCAGCATTTT.

The chain combines TRBV18 with TRBJ1-1; 7 nucleotides line up with TRBD1. Trimming took 6 bases from V and 1 from J; bases not matched to a gene: 11. Germline CDR1 is KGHSH and CDR2 is LQKENI. The CDR3 sequence is 16 residues long. CDR3 in DNA: TGTGCCAGCTCGCACGGGACAGTTAAACCGAACACTGAAGCTTTCTTT. This encodes CASSHGTVKPNTEAFF.

In this sample, this clone turned up a few times. The rearrangement links TRBV6-5 to TRBJ2-3; a possible D gene is TRBD2 (5 bases). The CDR3 spans 14 residues. V shed 10 bases and J shed 0 bases, with 14 bases lying between them. CDR1 and CDR2 from the germline V gene are MNHEY and SVGAGI. DNA for the CDR3: TGTGCCATCGCGACTACCGGGAGCACAGATACGCAGTATTTT. Translating it yields CAIATTGSTDTQYF.

The table lists this clone with a count of one. The chain has TRBV6-5 and TRBJ2-7, with TRBD1 matching 9 bases. CDR3 length: 14 residues. Germline V gives CDR1 MNHEY, CDR2 SVGAGI. V shed 6 bases, J shed 3 bases, and the junction held 6 bases outside the gene matches. The CDR3 is CASRSGQGDYEQYF. The DNA of the CDR3 is TGTGCCAGCAGGTCGGGACAGGGAGACTACGAGCAGTACTTC.

This clone was seen once. The V and J genes are TRBV27 and TRBJ2-5, with a tentative D call TRBD2 (5 bases). The CDR3 runs to 16 residues. V was trimmed by 5 bases and J by 5 bases, leaving 21 bases between them. Looked up from germline, CDR1 is MNHEY and CDR2 is SMNVEV (reference sequence). The CDR3 protein is CASSPRTPQNGETQYF. In DNA, the CDR3 is TGTGCCAGCAGTCCCAGGACTCCCCAGAATGGGGAGACCCAGTACTTC.